The 11 T cell receptor beta chains presented below share a single source sample, sequenced in a study of radiotherapy plus CTLA-4 blockade in lung cancer. Profiled with immunoSEQ multiplex PCR; TCRdb holds only in-frame clones, not every one. The repertoire holds tens of thousands of clones, with 65% to 85% as singletons. The source was peripheral blood, collected from a patient treated with radiotherapy plus ipilimumab. The source of these receptors is a human donor with non-small cell lung cancer who had stable disease on radiotherapy plus ipilimumab.

The chain joins TRBV7-2 to TRBJ2-7; TRBD2 matches at 7 bases. The CDR3 is made up of 16 amino acids. V shed 5 bases, J shed 3 bases, and the junction held 13 bases outside the gene matches. The V gene's germline CDR1 is SGHTA and CDR2 FQGNSA. CDR3 in DNA: TGTGCCAGCAGCCTACGGCCAGGAGAGCGGGGCTACGAGCAGTACTTC. Protein product: CASSLRPGERGYEQYF.

This clone was counted a few times. The V and J genes are TRBV19 and TRBJ2-1; D could derive from TRBD1 or TRBD2 (5 bases each). V dropped 3 bases and J dropped 2 bases, with 14 bases sitting between them. The CDR3 sequence is 16 residues long. The germline V gene encodes CDR1 LNHDA and CDR2 SQIVND (reference sequence). The CDR3 loop is CASSIGADLTYNEQFF. In DNA form, the CDR3 reads TGTGCCAGTAGTATCGGGGCAGATCTTACCTACAATGAGCAGTTCTTC.

This clone showed up just once. J is TRBJ2-3 and V is TRBV10-1, with D perhaps matching TRBD2 (5 bases). Germline values: CDR1 WNHNN, CDR2 SYGVQD (reference sequence). Trimming pared 6 bases from V and 0 bases from J, leaving 10 bases between. This CDR3 has 14 amino acids. CDR3 bases: TGCGCCAGCAGCCAGCGGCCAAGCACAGATACGCAGTATTTT. Amino acids: CASSQRPSTDTQYF.

The V and J genes are TRBV12-5 and TRBJ1-1; D gene uncertain. Trimming pared 0 bases from V and 11 bases from J, leaving 16 bases between. The CDR3 has 14 residues. Germline-derived CDR1 and CDR2 are LGHNT and FRNRAP. CDR3 sequence reads: CASGLVSGTGGAFF. The CDR3 DNA reads as TGTGCTAGTGGTTTGGTATCAGGCACCGGCGGGGCTTTCTTT.

This clone was picked up a small number of times. A read error may produce the germline difference seen at one junction end. The CDR3 here is CASSRPGQGQETQYF. The CDR3 DNA sequence: TGTGCTAGCAGCCGCCCGGGACAGGGGCAAGAGACCCAGTACTTC. The chain has TRBV7-7 and TRBJ2-5; 10 bases are shared with TRBD1. There are 15 residues in the CDR3. The germline gives CDR1 SSHAT, CDR2 FNYEAQ (reference sequence).

A note on this clone: The same CDR3 can be traced to other DNA sequences in this sample. This chain links TRBV6-4 with TRBJ2-3; D remains ambiguous. The CDR3 length is 13 residues. Per the germline V gene, CDR1 is MRHNA and CDR2 is SNTAGT. Trimming removed 3 bases from V and 6 bases from J, with 10 bases in between. The CDR3 spells CASSEGRGDTQYF. The CDR3 DNA sequence: TGTGCCAGCAGTGAGGGCAGAGGTGATACGCAGTATTTT.

The rearrangement uses TRBV19 and TRBJ1-1; possibly TRBD1 for D (6 bases). The V and J ends lost 4 bases and 7 bases respectively, with 22 bases between them. Germline V gene lookup returns CDR1 LNHDA and CDR2 SQIVND (reference sequence). The CDR3 is made up of 16 amino acids. CDR3 sequence reads: CASSTLRGRGRGEAFF. CDR3 in DNA: TGTGCCAGTAGTACTCTCCGTGGCAGGGGCCGGGGTGAAGCTTTCTTT.

This clone was observed a single time. The V gene is TRBV6-1, the J gene TRBJ1-2; 11 bases map to TRBD1. CDR1 is MNHNS, CDR2 SASEGT, per germline. This CDR3 contains 17 residues. J gave up 8 bases and V 1 base, and 12 bases lay outside the gene matches. CDR3 residues: CASSEVGQGDDRKGYTF. The CDR3 region has the DNA TGTGCCAGCAGTGAAGTGGGACAGGGGGATGATCGTAAGGGCTACACCTTC.

The chain employs TRBV6-6 and TRBJ2-5, with TRBD2 matching 7 bases. This CDR3 has 14 amino acids. V trimming: 4 bases; J trimming: 5 bases; junction bases outside the gene matches: 7. Germline CDR1 and CDR2: MNHNY and SVGAGI (reference sequence). Here the CDR3 reads CASSSSGTWETQYF. The CDR3 coding sequence is TGTGCCAGCAGTTCTAGCGGAACGTGGGAGACCCAGTACTTC.

The chain recombines TRBV11-2 with TRBJ1-4, with 7 bases aligning to TRBD1. Per germline, CDR1 SGHAT and CDR2 FQNNGV. V trimming: 1 base; J trimming: 5 bases; junction bases outside the gene matches: 7. The CDR3 covers 16 residues. CDR3 sequence: CASSLGTQGGNEKLFF. For the CDR3, the DNA is TGTGCCAGCAGCTTAGGTACCCAGGGGGGAAATGAAAAACTGTTTTTT. Drawing the rest from reference TRBV11-2 and TRBJ1-4, the complete variable domain is EAGVAQSPRYKIIEKRQSVAFWCNPISGHATLYWYQQILGQGPKLLIQFQNNGVVDDSQLPKDRFSAERLKGVDSTLKIQPAKLEDSAVYLCASSLGTQGGNEKLFFGSGTQLSVL.

Only one count was recorded for this clone. V gene TRBV10-1 combines with J gene TRBJ2-7; 10 bases fit TRBD2. V dropped 9 bases and J dropped 2; count of bases not matched to a gene: 10. Germline V gene lookup returns CDR1 WNHNN and CDR2 SYGVQD (reference sequence). CDR3 length: 15 amino acids. In nucleotides, the CDR3 is TGCGCCAGGGGGAATCTAGCGGGGGAGCCCTACGAGCAGTACTTC. Protein: CARGNLAGEPYEQYF.